This T cell receptor beta chain was sequenced in a study of T-cell memory formation after mild COVID-19. This clonotype came up a few times. In TCRdb, the 5' RACE reads were re-called with MiXCR into one record per CDR3 protein. The sample holds about 280,000 distinct CDR3 sequences; around 8% are singletons and the top ten take approximately 23%. This CDR3 has 14 amino acids. The germline gives CDR1 MNHEY, CDR2 SMNVEV (reference sequence). Trimming stripped 5 bases from V and 6 bases from J, with 16 bases between. The sequencing sample was made of PBMCs or a T cell subset sorted from them (not recorded which). The sequence derives from a man between 18 and 29 years old who had mild COVID-19 (a few samples of this study predate the infection). Cell type and time point are not known. The chain recombines TRBV27 with TRBJ2-5, with D possibly being TRBD1 or TRBD2 (5 bases each). CDR3 sequence (DNA): TGTGCCAGCAGTGTGGGACGAGCCGTGCAGACCCAGTACTTC. This translates into CASSVGRAVQTQYF.